This T cell receptor beta chain was profiled in a study of PD-1 blockade in classical Hodgkin lymphoma. Study context: Treatment was intravenous nivolumab, 3 mg/kg every 2 weeks, until progression. The study, taken as a whole, reports: Whatever underlies the repertoire differences (possibly disease activity or prior therapy) remains undefined. There was a significant rise in CD4+ TCR diversity by C4D1, with no such rise for CD8+.

Every patient experienced relapse after autologous stem cell transplantation, and brentuximab vedotin exposure varied. Sequencing used immunoSEQ multiplex PCR; TCRdb keeps in-frame clones, though not all of them. Among almost 85,000 clones listed, about nine tenths were seen once. About this clone itself: The target antigen is unknown.

The germline CDR1 and CDR2 sequences are SGHRS and YFSETQ. The CDR3 runs to 15 residues. Trimming took 4 bases from V and 5 from J, leaving 18 bases between them. The sample here was peripheral blood mononuclear cells (PBMCs), taken at baseline. The rearrangement joins TRBV5-1 to TRBJ1-1; possibly TRBD1 for D (6 bases). The TCR comes from a human donor with classical Hodgkin lymphoma. CDR3 DNA: TGCGCCAGCAGCCATAATACAGGGAGAGGAACTGAAGCTTTCTTT. As protein: CASSHNTGRGTEAFF.